The next 16 T cell receptor beta chains were all read from a single sample in a study of blood T cell repertoires in COVID-19. The data were produced by immunoSEQ multiplex PCR, yet TCRdb's version contains in-frame clones alone and is incomplete. The repertoire holds about 85,000 clones, with around 88% as singletons. The source material was peripheral blood. All receptors come from a man aged 60 to 69 with acute or convalescent COVID-19.

In its sample, this clone was seen a few times. The CDR3, as DNA: TGTGCCAGCGCCCTGGGGCCCTACGAGCAGTACTTC. Translating it yields CASALGPYEQYF. This chain uses TRBV5-6 with TRBJ2-7; a weak D match, TRBD1 (5 bases). CDR3 length: 12 amino acids. Germline assignment: CDR1 SGHDT and CDR2 YYEEEE. The V gene lost 7 bases and the J gene lost 2 bases, with 10 bases spanning the gap. Together with reference TRBV5-6 and TRBJ2-7, the CDR3 gives the full variable domain: DAGVTQSPTHLIKTRGQQVTLRCSPKSGHDTVSWYQQALGQGPQFIFQYYEEEERQRGNFPDRFSGHQFPNYSSELNVNALLLGDSALYLCASALGPYEQYFGPGTRLTVT.

This chain joins TRBV6-1 and TRBJ1-2, with D possibly being TRBD1 (5 bases). The CDR3 loop spans 16 amino acids. V was trimmed by 6 bases and J by 5 bases, leaving 22 bases between them. Germline V gives CDR1 MNHNS, CDR2 SASEGT. The CDR3 DNA is TGTGCCAGCAGAGAATCCATGACAAGACCAGGGTATGGCTACACCTTC. Translation: CASRESMTRPGYGYTF.

The gene calls are TRBV3-1 (or the pseudogene TRBV3-2) and TRBJ2-1; TRBD2 aligns across 9 bases. The CDR3 is 20 amino acids. The ends lost 0 bases at V and 1 base at J; junction bases unmatched: 13. Germline V CDR1 and CDR2: LGHDT, YNNKEL (reference sequence). The CDR3 sequence is CASSQEALSSGVGSYNEQFF. DNA for the CDR3: TGTGCCAGCAGCCAAGAGGCTTTGTCTAGCGGGGTCGGATCCTACAATGAGCAGTTCTTC.

The chain joins TRBV6-6 to TRBJ1-1; D may be TRBD1 (6 bases). Looked up from germline, CDR1 is MNHNY and CDR2 is SVGAGI (reference sequence). Between the trimmed V and J ends, which lost 6 bases and 0 bases, there was a span of 14 bases. This CDR3 has 15 amino acids. CDR3: CASRTDSLMNTEAFF. The CDR3 DNA reads TGTGCCAGCAGGACGGACAGCCTCATGAACACTGAAGCTTTCTTT.

The chain recombines TRBV4-1 with TRBJ1-2; 12 nucleotides align to TRBD1. The germline CDR1 and CDR2 sequences are MGHRA and YSYEKL. With V trimmed by 0 bases and J by 6 bases, 8 bases remained unmatched. There are 17 residues in the CDR3. The CDR3 nucleotides read TGCGCCAGCAGCCAAGATTTGGGGGACAGGGGGCCGGATGGCTACACCTTC. Translation: CASSQDLGDRGPDGYTF.

V usage is TRBV29-1 and J usage is TRBJ2-5, with D perhaps matching TRBD1 (6 bases). Germline V gene lookup returns CDR1 SQVTM and CDR2 ANQGSEA. This CDR3 is built from 12 residues. The ends were cut back, 7 bases at V and 1 base at J, with 10 bases in the middle. The CDR3, as DNA: TGCAGCGGTCGACAGGCCCAAGAGACCCAGTACTTC. It yields the protein CSGRQAQETQYF.

V is TRBV10-1 and J is TRBJ1-1; perhaps TRBD1 as D (5 bases). V shed 4 bases and J shed 4 bases, with 13 bases lying between them. The germline gives CDR1 WNHNN, CDR2 SYGVQD (reference sequence). There are 14 residues in the CDR3. CDR3 in amino acids: CASSVWRDGTEAFF. In nucleotides, the CDR3 is TGCGCCAGCAGTGTTTGGAGGGACGGCACTGAAGCTTTCTTT.

This clone showed up just a few times. The chain is built from TRBV21-1 and TRBJ2-7; the DNA was not compared with TRBD2, the D call given in the table. TRBV21-1 is given as a pseudogene. The CDR3 covers 13 residues. The CDR3 here is CASLRLSSYEQYF. CDR3 in DNA: TGTGCCAGCTTAAGACTGAGCTCCTACGAGCAGTACTTC.

This rearrangement joins TRBV7-2 to TRBJ1-3; 7 nucleotides agree with TRBD1. Germline CDR1 SGHTA, CDR2 FQGNSA. After removal of 0 bases from V and 2 bases from J, the junction contained 10 bases not matched to a gene. The CDR3 totals 18 residues. The CDR3 DNA is TGTGCCAGCAGCTTAGCGCCCCCCGAGACAGGGACTGGAAACACCATATATTTT. Protein sequence: CASSLAPPETGTGNTIYF. Complete variable domain (other parts from reference TRBV7-2 and TRBJ1-3): GAGVSQSPSNKVTEKGKDVELRCDPISGHTALYWYRQSLGQGLEFLIYFQGNSAPDKSGLPSDRFSAERTGGSVSTLTIQRTQQEDSAVYLCASSLAPPETGTGNTIYFGEGSWLTVV.

V and J are TRBV2 and TRBJ2-5, with 12 nucleotides matching TRBD2. This CDR3 contains 17 residues. Trimming cost V 7 bases and J 4 bases; bases outside gene matches: 13. Per the germline V gene, CDR1 is SNHLY and CDR2 is FYNNEI. The CDR3 here is CASTWTSGKNSVETQYF. CDR3 in DNA: TGTGCCAGCACGTGGACTAGCGGGAAGAACTCTGTAGAGACCCAGTACTTC.

This clone was seen just once. The V gene is TRBV19, the J gene TRBJ2-5; a weak D match, TRBD2 (6 bases). The CDR3 runs 14 residues. V was pared by 8 bases and J by 2 bases, with 15 bases between. Looked up from germline, CDR1 is LNHDA and CDR2 is SQIVND (reference sequence). The CDR3 nucleotides read TGTGCCAGTGGTTCGGGAGCCCCGCAAGAGACCCAGTACTTC. This translates into CASGSGAPQETQYF.

The rearrangement joins TRBV7-2 to TRBJ1-5; D gene unclear. The CDR3 length is 13 residues. Trimming took 3 bases from V and 1 from J, leaving 4 bases between them. Germline V gene lookup returns CDR1 SGHTA and CDR2 FQGNSA. As DNA, the CDR3 is TGTGCCAGCAGCTTCAGAAGCAATCAGCCCCAGCATTTT. Its translation: CASSFRSNQPQHF.

The J gene is TRBJ2-1, the V gene TRBV5-1; TRBD2 matches at 11 bases. V dropped 1 base and J dropped 8; count of bases not matched to a gene: 2. This CDR3 comprises 14 residues. The germline gives CDR1 SGHRS, CDR2 YFSETQ. CDR3 loop: CASSLTSGGDEQFF. As DNA, the CDR3 is TGCGCCAGCAGCTTGACTAGCGGGGGCGATGAGCAGTTCTTC.

The chain links TRBV18 to TRBJ1-2; TRBD1 agrees at 8 bases. The CDR3 is 16 amino acids. Per the germline V gene, CDR1 is KGHSH and CDR2 is LQKENI. V was pared by 2 bases and J by 7 bases, with 12 bases of the junction left unmatched. As DNA, the CDR3 is TGTGCCAGCTCACCAGGGCAGGGGGCGCCTCTGGGTGGCTACACCTTC. Amino acid sequence: CASSPGQGAPLGGYTF.

The chain combines TRBV4-2 with TRBJ1-2; 7 bases are a match to TRBD1. The CDR3 extends over 13 amino acids. Losses at the gene ends were 0 bases for V and 8 bases for J; bases not matched to a gene: 3. Germline V CDR1 and CDR2: LGHNA, YNFKEQ. CDR3 DNA sequence: TGTGCCAGCAGCCAAGAGACAGGGTTCGGCTACACCTTC. It yields the protein CASSQETGFGYTF.

The CDR3 here is CASSPGLAGGSSYNEQFF. DNA of the CDR3: TGTGCCAGCAGCCCCGGACTAGCGGGGGGCAGCTCCTACAATGAGCAGTTCTTC. The chain is built from TRBV7-8 and TRBJ2-1, with 14 bases lining up with TRBD2. CDR3 size: 18 residues. CDR1 SGHVS and CDR2 FQNEAQ come from the germline V gene. The J segment lost 0 bases and the V segment lost 5 bases, leaving 6 bases of the junction unmatched.